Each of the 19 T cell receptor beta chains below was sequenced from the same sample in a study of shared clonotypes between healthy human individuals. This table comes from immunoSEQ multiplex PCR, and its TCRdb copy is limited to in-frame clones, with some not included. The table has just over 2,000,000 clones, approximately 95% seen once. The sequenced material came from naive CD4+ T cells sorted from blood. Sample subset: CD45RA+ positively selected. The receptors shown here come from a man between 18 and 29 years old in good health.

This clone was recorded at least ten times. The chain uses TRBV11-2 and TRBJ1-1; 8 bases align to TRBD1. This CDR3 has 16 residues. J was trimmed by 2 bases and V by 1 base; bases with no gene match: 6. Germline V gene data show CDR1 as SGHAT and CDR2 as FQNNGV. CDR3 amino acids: CASSLARPGGNTEAFF. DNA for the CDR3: TGTGCCAGCAGCTTAGCGCGGCCAGGGGGCAACACTGAAGCTTTCTTT. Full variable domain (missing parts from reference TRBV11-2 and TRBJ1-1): EAGVAQSPRYKIIEKRQSVAFWCNPISGHATLYWYQQILGQGPKLLIQFQNNGVVDDSQLPKDRFSAERLKGVDSTLKIQPAKLEDSAVYLCASSLARPGGNTEAFFGQGTRLTVV.

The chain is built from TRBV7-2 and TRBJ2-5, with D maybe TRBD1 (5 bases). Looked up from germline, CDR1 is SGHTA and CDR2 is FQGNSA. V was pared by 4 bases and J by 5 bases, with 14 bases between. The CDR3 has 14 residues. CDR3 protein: CASSYQGKGETQYF. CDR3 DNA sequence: TGTGCCAGCAGCTATCAGGGTAAAGGGGAGACCCAGTACTTC.

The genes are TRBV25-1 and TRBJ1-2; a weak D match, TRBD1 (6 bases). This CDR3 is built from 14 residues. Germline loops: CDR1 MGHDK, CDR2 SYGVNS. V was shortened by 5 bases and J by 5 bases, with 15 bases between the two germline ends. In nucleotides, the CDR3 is TGTGCCAGCAGTCCTCGACAGGACGGTTATGGCTACACCTTC. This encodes CASSPRQDGYGYTF.

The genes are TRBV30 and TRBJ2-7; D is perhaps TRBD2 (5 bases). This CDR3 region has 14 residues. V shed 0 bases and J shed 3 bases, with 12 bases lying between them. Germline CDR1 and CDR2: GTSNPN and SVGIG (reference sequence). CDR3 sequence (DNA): TGTGCCTGGAGTGTAGCTAGCCGCAGCTACGAGCAGTACTTC. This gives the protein CAWSVASRSYEQYF.

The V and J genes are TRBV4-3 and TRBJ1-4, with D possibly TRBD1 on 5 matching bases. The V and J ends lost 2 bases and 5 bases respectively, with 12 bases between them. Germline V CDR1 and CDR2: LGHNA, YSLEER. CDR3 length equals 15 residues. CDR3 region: CASSQTRGGNEKLFF. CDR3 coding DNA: TGCGCCAGCAGCCAAACTAGGGGCGGAAATGAAAAACTGTTTTTT.

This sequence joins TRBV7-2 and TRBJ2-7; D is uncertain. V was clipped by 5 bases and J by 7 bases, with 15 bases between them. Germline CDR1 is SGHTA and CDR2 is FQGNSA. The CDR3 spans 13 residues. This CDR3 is CASSHPSVREQYF. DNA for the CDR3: TGTGCCAGCAGCCACCCCTCGGTCCGGGAGCAGTACTTC.

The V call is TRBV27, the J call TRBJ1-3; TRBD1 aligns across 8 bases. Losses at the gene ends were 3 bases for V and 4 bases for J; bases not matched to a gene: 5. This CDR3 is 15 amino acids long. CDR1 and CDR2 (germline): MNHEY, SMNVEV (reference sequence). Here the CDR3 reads CASSFSRGPGNTIYF. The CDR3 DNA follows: TGTGCCAGCAGTTTTAGCAGGGGGCCCGGAAACACCATATATTTT.

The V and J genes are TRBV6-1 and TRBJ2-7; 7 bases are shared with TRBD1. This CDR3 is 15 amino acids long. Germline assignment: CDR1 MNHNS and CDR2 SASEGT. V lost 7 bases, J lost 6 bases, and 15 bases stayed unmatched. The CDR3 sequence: CASTLQGQTSIEQYF. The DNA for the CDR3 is TGTGCCAGCACCCTTCAGGGACAGACCTCAATCGAGCAGTACTTC.

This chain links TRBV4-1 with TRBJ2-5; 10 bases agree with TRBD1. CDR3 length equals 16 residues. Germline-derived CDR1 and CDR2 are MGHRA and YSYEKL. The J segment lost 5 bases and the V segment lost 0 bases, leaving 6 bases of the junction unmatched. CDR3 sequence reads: CASSQDGDRGRETQYF. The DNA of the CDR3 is TGCGCCAGCAGCCAAGATGGGGACAGGGGTCGGGAGACCCAGTACTTC.

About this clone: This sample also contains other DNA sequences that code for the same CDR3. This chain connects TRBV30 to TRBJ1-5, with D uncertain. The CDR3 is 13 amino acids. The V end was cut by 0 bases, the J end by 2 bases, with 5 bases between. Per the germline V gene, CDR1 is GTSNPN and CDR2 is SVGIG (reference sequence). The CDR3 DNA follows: TGTGCCTGGAGTGTGGCAGGCAATCAGCCCCAGCATTTT. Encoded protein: CAWSVAGNQPQHF.

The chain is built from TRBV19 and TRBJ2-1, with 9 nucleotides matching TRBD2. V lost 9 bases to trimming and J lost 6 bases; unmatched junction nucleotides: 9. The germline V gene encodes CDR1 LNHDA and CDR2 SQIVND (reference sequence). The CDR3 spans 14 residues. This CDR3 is CASRLAEASNEQFF. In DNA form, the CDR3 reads TGTGCCAGCAGACTAGCGGAGGCTTCCAATGAGCAGTTCTTC.

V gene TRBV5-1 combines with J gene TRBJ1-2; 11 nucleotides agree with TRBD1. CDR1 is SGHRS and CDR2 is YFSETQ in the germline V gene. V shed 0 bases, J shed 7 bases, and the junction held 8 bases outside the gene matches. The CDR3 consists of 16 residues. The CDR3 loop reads CASSLALGTGGIGYTF. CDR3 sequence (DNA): TGCGCCAGCAGCTTGGCCTTGGGGACAGGGGGTATTGGCTACACCTTC.

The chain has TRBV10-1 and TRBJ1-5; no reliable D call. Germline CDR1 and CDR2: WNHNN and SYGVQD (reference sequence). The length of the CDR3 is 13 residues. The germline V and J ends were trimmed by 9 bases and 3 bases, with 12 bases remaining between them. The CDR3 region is CASPRGDNQPQHF. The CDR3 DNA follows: TGCGCCAGTCCACGGGGAGACAATCAGCCCCAGCATTTT.

In DNA, the CDR3 is TGTGCCAGCAGCGTAGATTTCCCAGATACGCAGTATTTT. This gives the protein CASSVDFPDTQYF. This chain joins TRBV9 and TRBJ2-3, with D hard to call. Germline V lookup: CDR1 SGDLS, CDR2 YYNGEE. The CDR3 extends over 13 amino acids. Trimming pared 0 bases from V and 4 bases from J, leaving 6 bases between.

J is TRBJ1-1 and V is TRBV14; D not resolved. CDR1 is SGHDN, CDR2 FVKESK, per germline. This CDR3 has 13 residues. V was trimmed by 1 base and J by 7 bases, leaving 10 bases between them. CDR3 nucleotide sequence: TGTGCCAGCAGCCAAGTGTTATCTGGTGAAGCTTTCTTT. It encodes CASSQVLSGEAFF. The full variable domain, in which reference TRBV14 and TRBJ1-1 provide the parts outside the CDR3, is EAGVTQFPSHSVIEKGQTVTLRCDPISGHDNLYWYRRVMGKEIKFLLHFVKESKQDESGMPNNRFLAERTGGTYSTLKVQPAELEDSGVYFCASSQVLSGEAFFGQGTRLTVV.

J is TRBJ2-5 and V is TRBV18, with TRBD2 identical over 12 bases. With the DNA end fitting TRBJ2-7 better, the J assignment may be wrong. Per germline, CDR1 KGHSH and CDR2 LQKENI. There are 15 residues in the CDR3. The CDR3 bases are TGTGCCAGCTCACCCCACCCGGGACTAGCGGGCGAGCAGTACTTC. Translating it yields CASSPHPGLAGEQYF.

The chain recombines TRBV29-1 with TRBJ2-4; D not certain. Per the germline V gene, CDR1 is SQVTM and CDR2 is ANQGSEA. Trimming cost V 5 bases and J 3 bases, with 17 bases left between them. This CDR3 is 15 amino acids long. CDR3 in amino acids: CSVFEVFIGKNIQYF. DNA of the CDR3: TGCAGCGTTTTCGAGGTTTTCATAGGCAAAAACATTCAGTACTTC.

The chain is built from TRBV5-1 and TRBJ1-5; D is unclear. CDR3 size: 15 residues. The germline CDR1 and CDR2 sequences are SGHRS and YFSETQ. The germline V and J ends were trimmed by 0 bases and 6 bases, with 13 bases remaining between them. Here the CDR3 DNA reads TGCGCCAGCAGCTTGGCAGGTCTTCCAAGTCAGCCCCAGCATTTT. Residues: CASSLAGLPSQPQHF. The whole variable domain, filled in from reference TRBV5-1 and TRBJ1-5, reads KAGVTQTPRYLIKTRGQQVTLSCSPISGHRSVSWYQQTPGQGLQFLFEYFSETQRNKGNFPGRFSGRQFSNSRSEMNVSTLELGDSALYLCASSLAGLPSQPQHFGDGTRLSIL.

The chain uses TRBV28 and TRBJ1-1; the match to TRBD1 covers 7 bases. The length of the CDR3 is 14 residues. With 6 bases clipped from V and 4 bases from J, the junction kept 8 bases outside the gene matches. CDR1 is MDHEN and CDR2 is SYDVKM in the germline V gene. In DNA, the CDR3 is TGTGCCAGCAGCACGACAGGGTTCCCCACTGAAGCTTTCTTT. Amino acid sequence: CASSTTGFPTEAFF.